The 25 T cell receptor beta chains in this list originate from one sample, sequenced in a study of CD8 T cells in ankylosing spondylitis. Study-level findings and limits: Apparently characteristic of ankylosing spondylitis blood was a TCR beta motif (roughly 8 highly homologous variants).

No antigens are known for them. TCRdb itself ran the 5' RACE reads through MiXCR, one entry per CDR3 protein. The sample yields almost 400,000 distinct CDR3 sequences, approximately 20% seen once. The material sequenced was blood, either unsorted or a sorted T cell fraction (not recorded which). The receptors were sampled from a male donor with ankylosing spondylitis.

This clonotype was counted between two and nine times. Written as DNA, the CDR3 is TGTGCCATCAGTGTATCTGGGGGCGGGCAGCCCCAGCATTTT. It codes for CAISVSGGGQPQHF. The rearrangement uses TRBV10-3 and TRBJ1-5; perhaps TRBD1 as D (6 bases). Germline loops: CDR1 ENHRY, CDR2 SYGVKD. CDR3 length equals 14 residues. V lost 4 bases and J 7 bases, leaving 14 bases between the germline ends.

This sequence joins TRBV28 and TRBJ2-1, with TRBD1 matching 7 bases. Germline V CDR1 and CDR2: MDHEN, SYDVKM. This CDR3 contains 20 residues. The J segment lost 4 bases and the V segment lost 5 bases, leaving 23 bases of the junction unmatched. The CDR3 DNA sequence: TGTGCCAGCAGTGTCAGCCCCGGGACAGCGTACGTACAACGGTACAATGAGCAGTTCTTC. Amino acid sequence: CASSVSPGTAYVQRYNEQFF.

This clonotype was counted at least ten times. V and J are TRBV2 and TRBJ2-7, with a possible D match to TRBD1 (9 bases). Germline values: CDR1 SNHLY, CDR2 FYNNEI. CDR3 length equals 16 residues. Trimming pared 6 bases from V and 0 bases from J, leaving 18 bases between. In DNA form, the CDR3 reads TGTGCCAGCAGGGACAGGGGACTAGGGGACTCCTACGAGCAGTACTTC. The encoded protein is CASRDRGLGDSYEQYF.

The chain joins TRBV2 to TRBJ2-7; TRBD1 matches at 8 bases. The CDR3 covers 14 residues. Looked up from germline, CDR1 is SNHLY and CDR2 is FYNNEI. Trimming at V came to 1 base and at J to 6 bases, leaving 5 bases not matched to a gene. CDR3 DNA: TGTGCCAGCAGTGAAGTGCAGGGGGCAGGCGAGCAGTACTTC. Translation: CASSEVQGAGEQYF.

This clonotype has just a few counts. This CDR3 is CASSLMGAGNEQYF. The CDR3 DNA sequence: TGTGCCAGCAGTTTAATGGGAGCTGGGAACGAGCAGTACTTC. The chain couples TRBV28 to TRBJ2-7, with a possible D match to TRBD2 (5 bases). The length of the CDR3 is 14 residues. Germline V gene lookup returns CDR1 MDHEN and CDR2 SYDVKM. The V gene lost 2 bases and the J gene lost 5 bases, with 13 bases spanning the gap.

V usage is TRBV29-1 and J usage is TRBJ2-2; D not resolved. Per the germline V gene, CDR1 is SQVTM and CDR2 is ANQGSEA. V shed 4 bases and J shed 6 bases, with 9 bases lying between them. The CDR3 length is 12 residues. CDR3 DNA: TGCAGCGTTGTAGGTGGCCCCGGGGAGCTGTTTTTT. This encodes CSVVGGPGELFF.

This clonotype was seen more than once but under ten times. The chain combines TRBV28 with TRBJ2-3, with 11 bases fitting TRBD1. Germline CDR1 is MDHEN and CDR2 is SYDVKM. Trimming removed 9 bases from V and 3 bases from J; junction bases left unmatched: 2. CDR3 length: 13 residues. CDR3 region: CASGQGATDTQYF. The CDR3 nucleotides read TGTGCCAGTGGACAGGGGGCGACAGATACGCAGTATTTT.

This clonotype was observed at least ten times. This chain uses TRBV7-2 with TRBJ2-1; D might be TRBD1 (5 bases). The germline V gene encodes CDR1 SGHTA and CDR2 FQGNSA. V was shortened by 5 bases and J by 5 bases, with 10 bases between the two germline ends. This CDR3 is built from 13 residues. CDR3 region: CASSTGPNNEQFF. CDR3 DNA sequence: TGTGCCAGCAGCACAGGACCCAACAATGAGCAGTTCTTC. The full variable domain, with the rest looked up from reference TRBV7-2 and TRBJ2-1, is GAGVSQSPSNKVTEKGKDVELRCDPISGHTALYWYRQSLGQGLEFLIYFQGNSAPDKSGLPSDRFSAERTGGSVSTLTIQRTQQEDSAVYLCASSTGPNNEQFFGPGTRLTVL.

The genes are TRBV2 and TRBJ2-1; perhaps TRBD1 as D (5 bases). From germline, CDR1 is SNHLY and CDR2 FYNNEI. Trimming took 7 bases from V and 4 from J, leaving 17 bases between them. The CDR3 consists of 15 residues. This CDR3 is CASISQGKGYNEQFF. The DNA for the CDR3 is TGTGCCAGCATCTCCCAGGGAAAGGGATACAATGAGCAGTTCTTC. Drawing the rest from reference TRBV2 and TRBJ2-1, the complete variable domain is EPEVTQTPSHQVTQMGQEVILRCVPISNHLYFYWYRQILGQKVEFLVSFYNNEISEKSEIFDDQFSVERPDGSNFTLKIRSTKLEDSAMYFCASISQGKGYNEQFFGPGTRLTVL.

This clonotype occurred a few times. The V and J genes are TRBV10-3 and TRBJ2-7; TRBD1 aligns across 11 bases. The V gene end was trimmed by 10 bases and the J gene end by 3 bases; junction bases not matched to a gene: 5. CDR3 length: 13 residues. From germline, CDR1 is ENHRY and CDR2 SYGVKD. CDR3 coding DNA: TGTGCCACCGCCGGGACAGGGGGCTACGAGCAGTACTTC. Translating it yields CATAGTGGYEQYF.

J is TRBJ2-2 and V is TRBV4-3; no definite D call. The V and J ends lost 0 bases and 4 bases respectively, with 9 bases between them. CDR1 is LGHNA and CDR2 is YSLEER in the germline V gene. The CDR3 consists of 15 residues. The CDR3 DNA follows: TGCGCCAGCAGCCAAGACCAAGTTTTCACCGGGGAGCTGTTTTTT. The encoded protein is CASSQDQVFTGELFF.

The rearrangement uses TRBV29-1 and TRBJ2-2; D remains ambiguous. The CDR3 has 13 residues. Between the trimmed V and J ends, which lost 4 bases and 2 bases, there was a span of 8 bases. Per the germline V gene, CDR1 is SQVTM and CDR2 is ANQGSEA. CDR3 sequence: CSVGWRNTGELFF. Written as DNA, the CDR3 is TGCAGCGTTGGCTGGAGAAACACCGGGGAGCTGTTTTTT.

The genes are TRBV11-2 and TRBJ2-7; D is unresolved. CDR1 and CDR2 (germline): SGHAT, FQNNGV. The CDR3 loop spans 13 amino acids. V was clipped by 1 base and J by 3 bases, with 7 bases between them. CDR3 bases: TGTGCCAGCAGCTTAGGGTGGAACTACGAGCAGTACTTC. Translating gives CASSLGWNYEQYF.

In its sample, this clonotype was seen once. CDR3 sequence reads: CASSPNRGAKNIQYF. The CDR3 bases are TGTGCCAGCAGTCCGAACAGGGGAGCCAAAAACATTCAGTACTTC. J is TRBJ2-4 and V is TRBV27; 7 nucleotides match TRBD1. Germline CDR1 is MNHEY and CDR2 is SMNVEV (reference sequence). After removal of 5 bases from V and 0 bases from J, the junction contained 4 bases not matched to a gene. The length of the CDR3 is 15 residues.

This clonotype was seen only a few times. V is TRBV5-5 and J is TRBJ1-4, with 8 positions matching TRBD1. The J segment lost 6 bases and the V segment lost 0 bases, leaving 4 bases of the junction unmatched. The V gene's germline CDR1 is SGHKS and CDR2 YYEKEE (reference sequence). This CDR3 is built from 15 residues. CDR3 amino acids: CASSLVTGGDEKLFF. The CDR3 DNA follows: TGTGCCAGCAGCTTGGTTACAGGGGGAGATGAAAAACTGTTTTTT.

This clonotype has only a few counts. V usage is TRBV5-1 and J usage is TRBJ2-5; 8 bases match TRBD2. The CDR3 contains 14 residues. With V trimmed by 0 bases and J by 5 bases, 3 bases remained unmatched. Germline-derived CDR1 and CDR2 are SGHRS and YFSETQ. The CDR3 nucleotides are TGCGCCAGCAGCTTGGAGCGGGGGACTGAGACCCAGTACTTC. Translating it yields CASSLERGTETQYF.

In its sample, this clonotype was seen a few times. The chain carries TRBV30 and TRBJ1-5; 10 bases are shared with TRBD1. This CDR3 is built from 13 residues. The ends lost 5 bases at V and 6 bases at J; junction bases unmatched: 4. The germline V gene encodes CDR1 GTSNPN and CDR2 SVGIG (reference sequence). CDR3 nucleotide sequence: TGTGCCTGGGGGACAGGGGACAGTCAGCCCCAGCATTTT. It is translated as CAWGTGDSQPQHF.

This clonotype came up a few times. The chain carries TRBV29-1 and TRBJ2-1; 15 bases match TRBD2. Germline trimming cut 6 bases from V and 10 bases from J; bases unmatched to any gene: 7. This CDR3 region has 14 residues. The V gene's germline CDR1 is SQVTM and CDR2 ANQGSEA. CDR3 sequence reads: CSVGLAGGPSEQFF. The CDR3 DNA sequence: TGCAGCGTCGGACTAGCGGGAGGGCCCTCGGAGCAGTTCTTC.

This chain links TRBV6-1 with TRBJ2-1, with 7 positions matching TRBD1. V shed 2 bases and J 5 bases; nucleotides not matched to a gene: 3. CDR1 and CDR2 (germline): MNHNS, SASEGT. The CDR3 loop spans 14 amino acids. The CDR3 DNA sequence: TGTGCCAGCAGTGAACCGGGACAGCACAATGAGCAGTTCTTC. It encodes CASSEPGQHNEQFF.

This clonotype was counted at least ten times. V gene TRBV29-1 combines with J gene TRBJ2-1; D not certain. CDR3 length equals 12 residues. V was trimmed by 7 bases and J by 3 bases, leaving 10 bases between them. Germline V gene data show CDR1 as SQVTM and CDR2 as ANQGSEA. The CDR3 DNA follows: TGCAGCGAGACGACAAACTACAATGAGCAGTTCTTC. Its protein is CSETTNYNEQFF.

The rearrangement joins TRBV5-6 to TRBJ2-4; D not resolved. Germline V gives CDR1 SGHDT, CDR2 YYEEEE. The ends were cut back, 0 bases at V and 0 bases at J, with 4 bases in the middle. The CDR3 extends over 14 amino acids. CDR3 nucleotide sequence: TGTGCCAGCAGCTTGGAAATAGCCAAAAACATTCAGTACTTC. Translating gives CASSLEIAKNIQYF.

The rearrangement joins TRBV28 to TRBJ1-3; 8 nucleotides agree with TRBD1. Germline CDR1 and CDR2: MDHEN and SYDVKM. This CDR3 spans 14 amino acids. V dropped 10 bases and J dropped 2; count of bases not matched to a gene: 7. The CDR3 bases are TGTGCCACGAAAAGACAGGGGACTGGAAACACCATATATTTT. Its protein is CATKRQGTGNTIYF.

The rearrangement links TRBV20-1 to TRBJ2-7; TRBD2 matches 11 bases. Germline V gives CDR1 DFQATT, CDR2 SNEGSKA (reference sequence). CDR3 length equals 14 residues. V gave up 5 bases and J gave up 4 bases; unmatched junction bases: 7. CDR3 amino acids: CSAHPGLADYEQYF. As DNA, the CDR3 is TGCAGTGCTCACCCGGGACTAGCGGATTACGAGCAGTACTTC.

Remarks on this clonotype: This may arise from a read error, as a much more abundant clone is one base away. The chain recombines TRBV12-3 or TRBV12-4 with TRBJ2-3; 9 nucleotides line up with TRBD1. The J segment lost 8 bases and the V segment lost 7 bases, leaving 16 bases of the junction unmatched. The CDR3 runs 16 residues. In DNA, the CDR3 is TGTGCCAGCATTTCTTCGCCGGGACAGGGTACCGTTACGCAGTATTTT. Protein product: CASISSPGQGTVTQYF.

There are a few counts of this clonotype. The chain couples TRBV27 to TRBJ2-1, with TRBD1 as a possible D gene (5 bases). The germline V gene encodes CDR1 MNHEY and CDR2 SMNVEV (reference sequence). Trimming took off 5 bases at V and 10 bases at J, with 18 bases between the two ends. The CDR3 runs 14 residues. The CDR3 DNA follows: TGTGCCAGCAGTCCCCGGACACTTACCCTAGAGCAGTTCTTC. It codes for CASSPRTLTLEQFF.